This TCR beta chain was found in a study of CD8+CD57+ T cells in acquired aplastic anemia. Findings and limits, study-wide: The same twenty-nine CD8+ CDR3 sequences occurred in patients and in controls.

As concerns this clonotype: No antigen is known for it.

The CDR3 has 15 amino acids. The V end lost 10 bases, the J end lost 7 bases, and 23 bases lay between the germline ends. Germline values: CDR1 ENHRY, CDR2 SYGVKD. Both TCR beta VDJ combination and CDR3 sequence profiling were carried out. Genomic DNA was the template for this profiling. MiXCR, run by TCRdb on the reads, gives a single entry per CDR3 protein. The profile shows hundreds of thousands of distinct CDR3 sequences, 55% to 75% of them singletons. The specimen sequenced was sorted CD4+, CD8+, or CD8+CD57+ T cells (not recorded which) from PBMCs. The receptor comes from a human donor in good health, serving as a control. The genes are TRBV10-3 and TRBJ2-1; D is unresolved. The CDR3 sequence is CASTAARLHKNEQFF. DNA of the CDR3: TGTGCCAGCACAGCTGCGAGGCTGCATAAGAATGAGCAGTTCTTC.